One and the same sample provided the 18 T cell receptor beta chains below, sequenced in a study of CD8+CD57+ T cells in acquired aplastic anemia. Template material for TCR beta VDJ and CDR3 profiling consisted of genomic DNA. In TCRdb, the reads were re-called with MiXCR into one record per CDR3 protein. Here the sample spans about 110,000 distinct CDR3 sequences, 51% being singletons. Sequenced input: sorted CD4+, CD8+, or CD8+CD57+ T cells (not recorded which) from PBMCs. The receptors come from a human donor in good health, serving as a control.

The chain links TRBV19 to TRBJ2-2; D might be TRBD1 (5 bases). V lost 3 bases to trimming and J lost 0 bases, with 8 bases between them. CDR1 and CDR2 (germline): LNHDA, SQIVND (reference sequence). This CDR3 is 15 amino acids long. The CDR3 nucleotides read TGTGCCAGTAGTATGGTAGGGGCGAACACCGGGGAGCTGTTTTTT. Its protein product is CASSMVGANTGELFF.

V gene TRBV24-1 combines with J gene TRBJ1-2; D remains ambiguous. Germline CDR1 reads KGHDR; CDR2 reads SFDVKD. Trimming stripped 2 bases from V and 3 bases from J, with 6 bases between. This CDR3 is built from 13 residues. For the CDR3, the DNA is TGTGCCACCAGTGATTGCTTGGACTATGGCTACACCTTC. Amino acid sequence: CATSDCLDYGYTF.

The DNA of the CDR3 is TGTGCCAGCAGCTATGCGACAGGGGAGGGGTACTATGGCTACACCTTC. It specifies CASSYATGEGYYGYTF. The gene calls are TRBV5-6 and TRBJ1-2, with TRBD1 matching over 8 bases. Germline V gives CDR1 SGHDT, CDR2 YYEEEE. This CDR3 region has 16 residues. Unmatched junction bases numbered 10, after V lost 3 bases and J lost 3 bases. The full variable domain, completed using reference TRBV5-6 and TRBJ1-2, is DAGVTQSPTHLIKTRGQQVTLRCSPKSGHDTVSWYQQALGQGPQFIFQYYEEEERQRGNFPDRFSGHQFPNYSSELNVNALLLGDSALYLCASSYATGEGYYGYTFGSGTRLTVV.

This chain connects TRBV25-1 to TRBJ2-5, with 7 nucleotides matching TRBD2. The length of the CDR3 is 13 residues. The germline gives CDR1 MGHDK, CDR2 SYGVNS. V trimming: 4 bases; J trimming: 5 bases; junction bases outside the gene matches: 4. CDR3 residues: CASSGGGWETQYF. CDR3 nucleotide sequence: TGTGCCAGCAGTGGGGGGGGATGGGAGACCCAGTACTTC.

At least ten counts were recorded for this clonotype. The CDR3 spells CAWSEGRGTETQYF. The CDR3 DNA is TGTGCCTGGAGCGAGGGCAGGGGGACGGAGACCCAGTACTTC. The rearrangement links TRBV30 to TRBJ2-5; 7 bases line up with TRBD1. V gave up 3 bases and J gave up 5 bases; unmatched junction bases: 9. This CDR3 region has 14 residues. Per germline, CDR1 GTSNPN and CDR2 SVGIG (reference sequence).

The J gene is TRBJ1-2, the V gene TRBV20-1; D might be TRBD1 (5 bases). The germline V gene has CDR1 DFQATT and CDR2 SNEGSKA (reference sequence). The length of the CDR3 is 14 residues. Trimming shortened V by 5 bases and J by 8 bases, and 21 bases separated the two germline ends. As DNA, the CDR3 is TGCAGTGCTGTTGGGACGATCGTACCGTACGGCTACACCTTC. Protein product: CSAVGTIVPYGYTF.

The genes are TRBV15 and TRBJ1-5; no clear D gene. Per germline, CDR1 LNHNV and CDR2 YYDKDF (reference sequence). This CDR3 is built from 14 residues. Deletions cut 3 bases from V and 8 bases from J, with 14 bases between. CDR3 sequence reads: CATSSPRETKPQHF. DNA of the CDR3: TGTGCCACCAGCAGCCCAAGGGAGACCAAGCCCCAGCATTTT.

V usage is TRBV6-1 and J usage is TRBJ2-7, with 9 bases fitting TRBD2. The ends lost 6 bases at V and 5 bases at J; junction bases unmatched: 5. Germline CDR1 and CDR2: MNHNS and SASEGT. The CDR3 sequence is 13 residues long. DNA for the CDR3: TGTGCCAGCAGGCGACTAGCGGAGAACGAGCAGTACTTC. Protein: CASRRLAENEQYF.

The genes are TRBV7-2 and TRBJ2-3, with D tentatively TRBD1 (6 bases). Trimming removed 5 bases at V and 6 bases at J, with 9 bases between. Germline assignment: CDR1 SGHTA and CDR2 FQGNSA. CDR3 size: 12 residues. The CDR3 spells CASSRTGDTQYF. In DNA, the CDR3 is TGTGCCAGCAGCCGCACAGGGGATACGCAGTATTTT.

This clonotype has a count of ten or more. V usage is TRBV27 and J usage is TRBJ1-1; 7 nucleotides align to TRBD1. The CDR3 spans 14 residues. Germline trimming cut 5 bases from V and 2 bases from J; bases unmatched to any gene: 5. CDR1 is MNHEY, CDR2 SMNVEV, per germline (reference sequence). CDR3 coding DNA: TGTGCCAGCAGTGCAACAGGGGCCAACACTGAAGCTTTCTTT. It codes for CASSATGANTEAFF.

This clonotype was counted ten times or more. The chain employs TRBV20-1 and TRBJ2-1; D remains ambiguous. The ends were cut back, 0 bases at V and 6 bases at J, with 15 bases in the middle. Germline V gene data show CDR1 as DFQATT and CDR2 as SNEGSKA (reference sequence). The CDR3 consists of 15 residues. The CDR3 sequence is CSARDLMAPLNEQFF. The CDR3, as DNA: TGCAGTGCTAGAGATCTTATGGCCCCGCTCAATGAGCAGTTCTTC.

Many counts were recorded for this clonotype. The chain joins TRBV13 to TRBJ1-2; 10 nucleotides align to TRBD1. Germline V gene sequence: CDR1 PRHDT, CDR2 FYEKMQ (reference sequence). The CDR3 extends over 15 amino acids. Trimming at V came to 4 bases and at J to 4 bases, leaving 6 bases not matched to a gene. The CDR3 protein is CASSSPTGGVYGYTF. The CDR3 DNA sequence: TGTGCCAGCAGCTCCCCGACAGGGGGCGTCTATGGCTACACCTTC.

The V call is TRBV25-1, the J call TRBJ1-6; TRBD1 aligns across 7 bases. After removal of 4 bases from V and 10 bases from J, the junction contained 10 bases not matched to a gene. CDR1 MGHDK and CDR2 SYGVNS come from the germline V gene. This CDR3 is 15 amino acids long. CDR3 DNA sequence: TGTGCCAGCAGTGGCCGGGACAGTCTTGCCTCACCCCTCCACTTT. Protein sequence: CASSGRDSLASPLHF.

The rearrangement joins TRBV24-1 to TRBJ1-5; maybe TRBD1 (5 bases). The CDR3 runs 13 residues. Germline values: CDR1 KGHDR, CDR2 SFDVKD. V dropped 6 bases and J dropped 11 bases, with 16 bases sitting between them. CDR3 protein: CATSLAGQETQHF. CDR3 nucleotide sequence: TGTGCCACCAGTCTCGCAGGGCAAGAGACCCAGCATTTT.

Comments on this clonotype: This may be a read error, as it is one base from a much larger clone. The chain recombines TRBV14 with TRBJ2-2; D is undetermined. The CDR3 runs 15 residues. The germline V and J ends were trimmed by 0 bases and 0 bases, with 5 bases remaining between them. Germline CDR1 is SGHDN and CDR2 is FVKESK. CDR3 loop: CASSQDTANTGELFF. The CDR3 nucleotides read TGTGCCAGCAGCCAAGATACTGCGAACACCGGGGAGCTGTTTTTT.

This clonotype appeared a few times. The chain recombines TRBV7-9 with TRBJ2-7; D possibly corresponds to TRBD2 (7 bases). Looked up from germline, CDR1 is SEHNR and CDR2 is FQNEAQ (reference sequence). With 5 bases removed from V and 7 bases from J, the gap between germline ends came to 12 bases. The CDR3 is made up of 12 amino acids. The CDR3 here is CASSLEGGEQYF. The CDR3 DNA reads as TGTGCCAGCAGCCTCGAGGGGGGGGAGCAGTACTTC.

CDR3 coding DNA: TGTGCCAGTAGTCCCGGACAGGGAGGTAATGAAAAACTGTTTTTT. This encodes CASSPGQGGNEKLFF. V usage is TRBV19 and J usage is TRBJ1-4; 8 nucleotides align to TRBD1. This CDR3 region has 15 residues. Trimming cost V 5 bases and J 4 bases; bases outside gene matches: 6. Per the germline V gene, CDR1 is LNHDA and CDR2 is SQIVND (reference sequence).

The chain employs TRBV19 and TRBJ2-7; tentative D call: TRBD1 (5 bases). Per the germline V gene, CDR1 is LNHDA and CDR2 is SQIVND (reference sequence). The CDR3 sequence is 16 residues long. V lost 1 base and J lost 2, with 15 bases in between. This CDR3 reads CASSIGRGIGPYEQYF. The CDR3 bases are TGTGCCAGTAGTATAGGTAGGGGAATAGGGCCCTACGAGCAGTACTTC.